What follows are 14 T cell receptor beta chains derived from one specimen sequenced in a study of blood T cells in healthy people across ages. Through a sample-barcoded 5' primer and a J-beta primer mix, a second PCR was run for roughly 6 to 12 cycles. TCRdb fed the 5' RACE reads into MiXCR, producing one record per CDR3 protein. The table shows some 940,000 distinct CDR3 sequences, with 25% to 35% occurring only once. These data were likewise used in another study, on T cells of mothers and their children.

The specimen sequenced was blood. Receptor source: a middle-aged woman in good health.

This clonotype was detected only a few times. This chain's CDR3 is CASSQGPGGWEEETQYF. CDR3 DNA: TGTGCCAGCAGCCAAGGCCCCGGGGGCTGGGAGGAAGAGACCCAGTACTTC. The V call is TRBV14, the J call TRBJ2-5, with D tentatively TRBD1 or TRBD2 (6 bases each). The CDR3 sequence is 17 residues long. Germline lookup yields CDR1 SGHDN and CDR2 FVKESK. The V end was cut by 1 base, the J end by 3 bases, with 18 bases between.

The V gene is TRBV5-1, the J gene TRBJ1-2, with 7 bases fitting TRBD1. The CDR3 runs to 13 residues. V shed 4 bases and J 10 bases; nucleotides not matched to a gene: 10. CDR1 and CDR2 (germline): SGHRS, YFSETQ. The DNA of the CDR3 is TGCGCCAGCAGCCCGGCTCGGGACAGTTACTACACCTTC. This sequence encodes CASSPARDSYYTF.

Concerning this clonotype itself: This may come from a read error, since a much larger clone is one base off. This rearrangement joins TRBV7-2 to TRBJ2-5; 11 positions agree with TRBD2. The CDR3 totals 17 residues. V shed 1 base, J shed 5 bases, and the junction held 9 bases outside the gene matches. Per the germline V gene, CDR1 is SGHTA and CDR2 is FQGNSA. The CDR3 loop is CASSLGVSGGAYETQYF. Here the CDR3 DNA reads TGTGCCAGCAGCTTAGGGGTTAGCGGGGGGGCCTATGAGACCCAGTACTTC.

The chain carries TRBV9 and TRBJ1-4; D might be TRBD1 (6 bases). Trimming stripped 0 bases from V and 0 bases from J, with 12 bases between. The CDR3 consists of 17 residues. Germline V gives CDR1 SGDLS, CDR2 YYNGEE. Written as DNA, the CDR3 is TGTGCCAGCAGCGTAGGACCTACAGGGCCAACTAATGAAAAACTGTTTTTT. Translation: CASSVGPTGPTNEKLFF.

This clonotype has ten or more counts. This chain links TRBV18 with TRBJ2-6, with D unresolved. Trimming stripped 3 bases from V and 0 bases from J, with 6 bases between. CDR3 length equals 15 residues. CDR1 is KGHSH, CDR2 LQKENI, per germline. CDR3 in DNA: TGTGCCAGCTCACCGCCACGCTCTGGGGCCAACGTCCTGACTTTC. Its translation is CASSPPRSGANVLTF. The variable domain in full, completed from reference TRBV18 and TRBJ2-6, reads NAGVMQNPRHLVRRRGQEARLRCSPMKGHSHVYWYRQLPEEGLKFMVYLQKENIIDESGMPKERFSAEFPKEGPSILRIQQVVRGDSAAYFCASSPPRSGANVLTFGAGSRLTVL.

The chain employs TRBV7-2 and TRBJ1-2, with D possibly being TRBD1 (6 bases). The CDR3 has 14 amino acids. The ends were cut back, 4 bases at V and 4 bases at J, with 13 bases in the middle. The germline V gene encodes CDR1 SGHTA and CDR2 FQGNSA. The DNA for the CDR3 is TGTGCCAGCAGCTCTCCGGGACAAATCTATGGCTACACCTTC. Residues: CASSSPGQIYGYTF. The whole variable domain, remainder taken from reference TRBV7-2 and TRBJ1-2, is GAGVSQSPSNKVTEKGKDVELRCDPISGHTALYWYRQSLGQGLEFLIYFQGNSAPDKSGLPSDRFSAERTGGSVSTLTIQRTQQEDSAVYLCASSSPGQIYGYTFGSGTRLTVV.

In regard to this clonotype: The junction and the germline gene differ at one end; a read error may be behind it. The rearrangement uses TRBV6-2 or TRBV6-3 and TRBJ2-4; the match to TRBD1 covers 10 bases. The DNA end is a closer match to TRBJ2-7, so the J assignment may be wrong. The CDR3 is 16 amino acids. Germline loops: CDR1 MNHEY, CDR2 SVGEGT. The CDR3 here is CAGSLRTGGTICEQYF. CDR3 bases: TGTGCCGGCAGCCTCCGGACAGGGGGAACGATCTGCGAGCAGTACTTC.

The V gene is TRBV5-1, the J gene TRBJ2-3; 7 positions agree with TRBD1. CDR3 length: 15 amino acids. The ends lost 0 bases at V and 5 bases at J; junction bases unmatched: 6. Germline CDR1 SGHRS, CDR2 YFSETQ. The CDR3 region is CASSLDRGVIDTQYF. For the CDR3, the DNA is TGCGCCAGCAGCTTGGACAGGGGAGTCATAGATACGCAGTATTTT.

This clonotype was seen a handful of times. V usage is TRBV10-3 and J usage is TRBJ2-7, with D perhaps matching TRBD2 (5 bases). CDR1 and CDR2 (germline): ENHRY, SYGVKD. V was cut by 2 bases and J by 0 bases, with 11 bases left in between. The CDR3 has 15 amino acids. This chain's CDR3 is CAISEEIGSSYEQYF. CDR3 nucleotides: TGTGCCATCAGTGAGGAGATAGGGAGCTCCTACGAGCAGTACTTC.

This clonotype was seen a few times. The chain uses TRBV5-1 and TRBJ1-1; tentative D call: TRBD1 (6 bases). This CDR3 spans 15 amino acids. Per the germline V gene, CDR1 is SGHRS and CDR2 is YFSETQ. With 1 base removed from V and 0 bases from J, the gap between germline ends came to 10 bases. The CDR3 protein is CASSLMGAVNTEAFF. Written as DNA, the CDR3 is TGCGCCAGCAGCTTGATGGGGGCGGTGAACACTGAAGCTTTCTTT.

This clonotype was counted a few times. The CDR3 protein is CASSPQGQVTKETQYF. The CDR3 coding sequence is TGCGCCAGCAGCCCACAAGGACAGGTTACAAAAGAGACCCAGTACTTC. The V and J genes are TRBV5-1 and TRBJ2-5, with TRBD1 matching 7 bases. CDR3 length equals 16 residues. V shed 4 bases and J 3 bases; nucleotides not matched to a gene: 12. Germline lookup yields CDR1 SGHRS and CDR2 YFSETQ.

J is TRBJ2-5 and V is TRBV20-1, with 7 bases matching TRBD1. Germline V gives CDR1 DFQATT, CDR2 SNEGSKA (reference sequence). Germline trimming cut 7 bases from V and 5 bases from J; bases unmatched to any gene: 10. The CDR3 totals 13 residues. CDR3 bases: TGCAGTGTGCCTGACAGGGATTCGGAGACCCAGTACTTC. Amino acids: CSVPDRDSETQYF.

This clonotype showed up many times. J is TRBJ1-2 and V is TRBV5-1, with unresolved D. V was cut by 4 bases and J by 0 bases, with 13 bases left in between. Germline CDR1 SGHRS, CDR2 YFSETQ. The CDR3 has 15 residues. CDR3 nucleotide sequence: TGCGCCAGCAGCGCCGCAGGAGCAGCTAACTATGGCTACACCTTC. Protein: CASSAAGAANYGYTF.

This chain connects TRBV7-3 to TRBJ2-1, with 11 nucleotides matching TRBD1. The length of the CDR3 is 16 residues. The ends lost 2 bases at V and 6 bases at J; junction bases unmatched: 6. Germline V gene sequence: CDR1 SGHTA, CDR2 FQGTGA. CDR3: CASSLLGGQGGNEQFF. Here the CDR3 DNA reads TGTGCCAGCAGCTTATTAGGGGGACAGGGGGGCAATGAGCAGTTCTTC.